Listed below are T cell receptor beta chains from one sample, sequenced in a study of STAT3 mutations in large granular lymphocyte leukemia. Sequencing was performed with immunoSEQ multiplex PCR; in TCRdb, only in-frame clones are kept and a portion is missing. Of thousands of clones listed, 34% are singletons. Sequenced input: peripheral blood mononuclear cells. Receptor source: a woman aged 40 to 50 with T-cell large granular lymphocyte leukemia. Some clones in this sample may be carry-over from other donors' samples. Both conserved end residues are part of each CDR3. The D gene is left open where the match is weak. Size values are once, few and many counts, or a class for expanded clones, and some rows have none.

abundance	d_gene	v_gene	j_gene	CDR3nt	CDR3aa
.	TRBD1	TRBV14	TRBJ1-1	TGTGCCAGCAGCCAAAGGACAGGTCCTCTTGAAGCTTTCTTT	CASSQRTGPLEAFF
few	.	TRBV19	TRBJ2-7	TGTGCCAGTGGTACCTCGGGTACGGGCGAGCAGTACTTC	CASGTSGTGEQYF
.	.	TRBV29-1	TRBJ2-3	TGCAGCGTTGCACCCCACAGCACAGATACGCAGTATTTT	CSVAPHSTDTQYF
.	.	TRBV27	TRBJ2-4	TGTGCCAGCAGTTTATTTGAAAAAAACATTCAGTACTTC	CASSLFEKNIQYF
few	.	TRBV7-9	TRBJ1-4	TGTGCCAGCGGAACAGGGATTGATGAAAAACTGTTTTTT	CASGTGIDEKLFF
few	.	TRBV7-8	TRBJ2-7	TGTGCCAGCAGCACGGACGAGGAGCAGTACTTC	CASSTDEEQYF
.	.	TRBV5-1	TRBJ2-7	TGCGCCAGCAGCTTGAGGTTAGGCGAGCAGTACTTC	CASSLRLGEQYF
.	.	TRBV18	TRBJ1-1	TGTGCCAGCTCACCCCGTCAGGACAGAGCGAACACTGAAGCTTTCTTT	CASSPRQDRANTEAFF
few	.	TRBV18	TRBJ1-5	TGTGCCAGCTCACCAGCCGTCAATCAGCCCCAGCATTTT	CASSPAVNQPQHF
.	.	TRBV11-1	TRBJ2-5	TGTGCCAGCAGCTCCCGACTTGAAGAGACCCAGTACTTC	CASSSRLEETQYF
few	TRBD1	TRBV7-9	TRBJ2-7	TGTGCCAGCAGCTCTGGGACAGGCCGCAGCTCCTACGAGCAGTACTTC	CASSSGTGRSSYEQYF
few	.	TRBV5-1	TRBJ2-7	TGCGCCAGCAGCCATCGAGGCCCTGACAGCGGCGGGGCCTACGAGCAGTACTTC	CASSHRGPDSGGAYEQYF
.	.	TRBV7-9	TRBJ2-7	TGTGCCAGCAGCTTAGGTCCGTTAGGCTACGAGCAGTACTTC	CASSLGPLGYEQYF
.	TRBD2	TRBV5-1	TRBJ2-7	TGCGCCAGCAGCTCTATCGGGCCGTGGGGGGGACGGAGCGAGCAGTACTTC	CASSSIGPWGGRSEQYF
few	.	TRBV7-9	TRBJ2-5	TGTGCCAGCAGCTGGGTTCTGGGCCAAGAGACCCAGTACTTC	CASSWVLGQETQYF
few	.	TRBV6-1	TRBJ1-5	TGTGCCAGCAGGGAGGTCATTAATCAGCCCCAGCATTTT	CASREVINQPQHF
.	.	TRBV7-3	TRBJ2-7	TGTGCCAGCAGCTTATTGAGTAGGGGCTACGAGCAGTACTTC	CASSLLSRGYEQYF
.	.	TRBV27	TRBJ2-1	TGTGCCAGCTCACCCCGATTATGGGACAATGAGCAGTTCTTC	CASSPRLWDNEQFF
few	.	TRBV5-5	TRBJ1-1	TGTGCCAGCAGCGCCCAGGGGCGGACTGAAGCTTTCTTT	CASSAQGRTEAFF
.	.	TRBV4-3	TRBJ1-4	TGCGCCAGCAGCCAAGGTCTCCGGGGATTCCCTTCGAATGAAAAACTGTTTTTT	CASSQGLRGFPSNEKLFF
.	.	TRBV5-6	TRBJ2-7	TGTGCCAGCAGCTTGAGCTCCTACGAGCAGTACTTC	CASSLSSYEQYF
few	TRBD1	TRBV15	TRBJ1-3	TGTGCCACCAGCGACCGACAGGGGATGGGAAACACCATATATTTT	CATSDRQGMGNTIYF
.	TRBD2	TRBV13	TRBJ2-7	TGTGCCAGCAGCCCGCGGACTAGCGGGACTTCCGAGCAGTACTTC	CASSPRTSGTSEQYF
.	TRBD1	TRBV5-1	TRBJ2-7	TGCGCCAGCTCCCCGACCGGGACAGGGGTATGGGAGCAGTACTTC	CASSPTGTGVWEQYF
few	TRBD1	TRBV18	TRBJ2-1	TGTGCCAGCTCACCACGAGATACAGGGGGCAAGTTCTTC	CASSPRDTGGKFF
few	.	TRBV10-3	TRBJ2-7	TGTGCCATCAGTGCTAGCCCGACAGGAGGGACCTACGAGCAGTACTTC	CAISASPTGGTYEQYF
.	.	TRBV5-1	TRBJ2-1	TGCGCCAGCAGCCTTAGTGGGGCCTACTCCTACAATGAGCAGTTCTTC	CASSLSGAYSYNEQFF
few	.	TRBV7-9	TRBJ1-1	TGTGCCAGCAGCCCACAGGGTGGGGTCTCTGAAGCTTTCTTT	CASSPQGGVSEAFF
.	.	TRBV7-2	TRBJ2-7	TGTGCCAGCAGCTTAGGAGCGAGCAGGGAGTACGAGCAGTACTTC	CASSLGASREYEQYF
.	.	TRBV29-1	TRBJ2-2	TGCAGCGCCCGAGACGGGACTTTGAACACCGGGGAGCTGTTTTTT	CSARDGTLNTGELFF
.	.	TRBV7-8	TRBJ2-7	TGTGCCAGCAGCCCCCAGGGGAGCGGGTACGAGCAGTACTTC	CASSPQGSGYEQYF
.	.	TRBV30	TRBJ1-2	TGTGCCTGGAGGCCCAGTGCTATCCTGGGCTACACCTTC	CAWRPSAILGYTF
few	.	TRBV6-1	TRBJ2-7	TGTGCCAGCAGTATGTTATACGGGGGCGACGAGCAGTACTTC	CASSMLYGGDEQYF
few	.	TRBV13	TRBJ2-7	TGTGCCAGCAGGGAATCTGGGGGGACTGGCTACGAGCAGTACTTC	CASRESGGTGYEQYF
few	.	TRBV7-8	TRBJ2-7	TGTGCCAGCAGCTTAGGTGGCGGGACGGCTTCCTACGAGCAGTACTTC	CASSLGGGTASYEQYF
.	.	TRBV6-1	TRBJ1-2	TGTGCCAGCAGTGAAGGAGGTGGCTACACCTTC	CASSEGGGYTF
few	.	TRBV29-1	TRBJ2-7	TGCAGCGTTACACTACAGCCTTCCTACGAGCAGTACTTC	CSVTLQPSYEQYF
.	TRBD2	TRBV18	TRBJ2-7	TGTGCCAGCTCACCCTTTGGCGCGGGAGGAAAATACGAGCAGTACTTC	CASSPFGAGGKYEQYF
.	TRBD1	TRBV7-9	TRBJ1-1	TGTGCCAGCAGCTTAAGGACAGGGGCCGCTGAAGCTTTCTTT	CASSLRTGAAEAFF
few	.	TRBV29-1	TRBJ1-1	TGCAGCGTCACTTCGGGCGGGTGGTTCACCACTGAAGCTTTCTTT	CSVTSGGWFTTEAFF
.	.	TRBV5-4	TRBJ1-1	TGTGCCTCCGCCACAGGGCTTTACGGCACTGAAGCTTTCTTT	CASATGLYGTEAFF
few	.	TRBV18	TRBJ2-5	TGTGCCAGCTCACCACAGCGACTGGGGCCCTTGGGGGAGACCCAGTACTTC	CASSPQRLGPLGETQYF
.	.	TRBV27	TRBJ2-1	TGTGCCAGCAGTCCCCCTGGTGAGCAGTTCTTC	CASSPPGEQFF
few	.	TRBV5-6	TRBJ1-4	TGTGCCAGCAGCTCCCCCGGGACCCCCGGGGAAAAACTGTTTTTT	CASSSPGTPGEKLFF
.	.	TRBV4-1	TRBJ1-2	TGCGCCAGCAGCCAAGCGGCCTTAGGACGGAATTATGGCTACACCTTC	CASSQAALGRNYGYTF
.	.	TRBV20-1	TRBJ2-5	TGCAGTGTTAGGCGGGAGACCCAGTACTTC	CSVRRETQYF
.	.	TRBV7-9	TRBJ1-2	TGTGCCAGCAGCTTTGGCATTGGATATGGCTACACCTTC	CASSFGIGYGYTF
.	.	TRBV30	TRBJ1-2	TGTGCCTGGAGTATCACCGGGGGCTATGGCTACACCTTC	CAWSITGGYGYTF
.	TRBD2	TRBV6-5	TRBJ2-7	TGTGCCAGCAGTTACTCGGTGGGACTAGCGGGAGGCGAGCAGTACTTC	CASSYSVGLAGGEQYF
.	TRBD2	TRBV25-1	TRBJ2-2	TGTGCCAGCAGCCCCACTAGCGGGGGGCTCCGGACCGGGGAGCTGTTTTTT	CASSPTSGGLRTGELFF